Below, 26 T cell receptor beta chains from the same sample are listed, as sequenced in a study of blood T cells in healthy people across ages. Alongside a J-beta primer mix, a sample-barcoded 5' primer served in a second PCR lasting about 7 to 11 cycles. One entry per CDR3 protein results from TCRdb running MiXCR on the 5' RACE reads. The sample shows under 950,000 distinct CDR3 sequences, approximately 22% of them seen only once. Specimen: blood. The receptor set was obtained from a man between 65 and 80 years old in good health.

CDR3 in DNA: TGTGCCAGCAGCTTATTATCGGTAGTAGCACGAGTGACCCAGTACTTC. It specifies CASSLLSVVARVTQYF. This chain connects TRBV7-2 to TRBJ2-1; D unresolved. TRBJ2-5 explains the end of the DNA better; the J call may be wrong. This CDR3 has 16 amino acids. The germline V gene encodes CDR1 SGHTA and CDR2 FQGNSA.

A few counts support this clonotype. V gene TRBV10-3 combines with J gene TRBJ1-2; D uncertain. The V gene lost 4 bases and the J gene lost 3 bases, with 12 bases spanning the gap. The germline V gene encodes CDR1 ENHRY and CDR2 SYGVKD. The CDR3 spans 14 residues. The CDR3 protein is CAISGSEADYGYTF. CDR3 DNA sequence: TGTGCCATCAGTGGTTCGGAGGCTGACTATGGCTACACCTTC.

This clonotype was seen a handful of times. The chain combines TRBV7-8 with TRBJ2-3; D is uncertain. Germline-derived CDR1 and CDR2 are SGHVS and FQNEAQ. Trimming stripped 5 bases from V and 9 bases from J, with 15 bases between. CDR3 length: 13 residues. DNA for the CDR3: TGTGCCAGCAGCCACGGACCTCAAGGGACGCAGTATTTT. It encodes CASSHGPQGTQYF.

This clonotype was seen once. The rearrangement joins TRBV3-1 to TRBJ2-7, with D perhaps matching TRBD1 (5 bases). Germline V gives CDR1 LGHDT, CDR2 YNNKEL (reference sequence). This CDR3 region has 14 residues. Trimming removed 4 bases at V and 5 bases at J, with 15 bases between. In nucleotides, the CDR3 is TGTGCCAGCAGCCCCAGGGCGCGGTCGGACGAGCAGTACTTC. Amino acid sequence: CASSPRARSDEQYF.

This rearrangement joins TRBV20-1 to TRBJ2-1, with D possibly matching TRBD2 (5 bases). V was shortened by 1 base and J by 1 base, with 14 bases between the two germline ends. The germline gives CDR1 DFQATT, CDR2 SNEGSKA (reference sequence). The CDR3 totals 16 residues. The CDR3 loop reads CSARVFGGQSYNEQFF. In DNA form, the CDR3 reads TGCAGTGCTAGAGTCTTTGGCGGGCAGTCCTACAATGAGCAGTTCTTC.

The rearrangement joins TRBV4-1 to TRBJ2-3, with D possibly TRBD2 on 6 matching bases. The V gene's germline CDR1 is MGHRA and CDR2 YSYEKL. V dropped 1 base and J dropped 3 bases, with 14 bases sitting between them. The CDR3 sequence is 16 residues long. CDR3: CASSQGRDWGTDTQYF. Written as DNA, the CDR3 is TGCGCCAGCAGCCAAGGACGGGACTGGGGAACAGATACGCAGTATTTT.

This rearrangement joins TRBV10-3 to TRBJ1-1; D not resolved. The ends were cut back, 7 bases at V and 0 bases at J, with 9 bases in the middle. The germline gives CDR1 ENHRY, CDR2 SYGVKD. This CDR3 has 13 amino acids. The CDR3 nucleotides are TGTGCCATCAAAATGAGAATGAACACTGAAGCTTTCTTT. Amino acid sequence: CAIKMRMNTEAFF.

The chain couples TRBV6-1 to TRBJ2-2; D is uncertain. This CDR3 comprises 13 residues. Per germline, CDR1 MNHNS and CDR2 SASEGT. Trimming cost V 4 bases and J 6 bases, with 9 bases left between them. The CDR3 DNA is TGTGCCAGCAGTGCGTCGGGCCCCGGGGAGCTGTTTTTT. This translates into CASSASGPGELFF.

The rearrangement links TRBV12-3 or TRBV12-4 to TRBJ2-2, with D possibly called TRBD1 or TRBD2 (5 bases each). This CDR3 is built from 12 residues. The V and J ends lost 5 bases and 7 bases respectively, with 8 bases between them. DNA of the CDR3: TGTGCCAGCAGTGGGGGAGTCGGGGAGCTGTTTTTT. Protein: CASSGGVGELFF.

The V and J genes are TRBV28 and TRBJ1-2; D not resolved. The CDR3 runs 14 residues. Germline values: CDR1 MDHEN, CDR2 SYDVKM. With 2 bases removed from V and 5 bases from J, the gap between germline ends came to 12 bases. Here the CDR3 DNA reads TGTGCCAGCAGTTTACGAGAGGGCAGATATGGCTACACCTTC. This sequence encodes CASSLREGRYGYTF.

The chain recombines TRBV7-2 with TRBJ2-3; D ambiguous. There are 15 residues in the CDR3. With 8 bases removed from V and 0 bases from J, the gap between germline ends came to 15 bases. Per germline, CDR1 SGHTA and CDR2 FQGNSA. In DNA form, the CDR3 reads TGTGCCAGCGGTCCGCTCGGGCCTAGCACAGATACGCAGTATTTT. Encoded protein: CASGPLGPSTDTQYF.

This clonotype was seen ten or more times. The CDR3 DNA is TGCAGCGTTGGGGCACTTGGTCAGCCCCAGCATTTT. Amino acids: CSVGALGQPQHF. This chain joins TRBV29-1 and TRBJ1-5, with unresolved D. V was pared by 4 bases and J by 6 bases, with 10 bases between. The CDR3 is 12 amino acids. In germline, CDR1 is SQVTM, CDR2 ANQGSEA.

In this sample, this clonotype turned up a few times. This rearrangement joins TRBV5-1 to TRBJ1-1; 7 nucleotides match TRBD1. With V trimmed by 4 bases and J by 9 bases, 3 bases remained unmatched. Germline CDR1 and CDR2: SGHRS and YFSETQ. The CDR3 is 11 amino acids. The CDR3 reads CASSTGQKAFF. The CDR3 region has the DNA TGCGCCAGCAGCACGGGACAGAAAGCTTTCTTT.

The rearrangement uses TRBV29-1 and TRBJ2-7; possibly TRBD1 for D (6 bases). Matching the DNA end better, TRBJ2-1 makes the J call doubtful. This CDR3 contains 12 residues. Germline V CDR1 and CDR2: SQVTM, ANQGSEA. The CDR3 is CSVETGRNEQFF. CDR3 bases: TGCAGCGTTGAAACAGGGCGCAATGAGCAGTTCTTC.

This clonotype was detected only a few times. This sequence joins TRBV29-1 and TRBJ2-1, with D perhaps being TRBD1 or TRBD2 (5 bases each). V lost 6 bases and J lost 7, with 16 bases in between. In germline, CDR1 is SQVTM, CDR2 ANQGSEA. The CDR3 spans 13 residues. CDR3 protein: CSVRVTGGNEQFF. The CDR3 nucleotides are TGCAGCGTGAGGGTTACAGGTGGGAATGAGCAGTTCTTC.

The gene calls are TRBV6-2 or TRBV6-3 and TRBJ2-7; D call uncertain. Trimming stripped 7 bases from V and 4 bases from J, with 17 bases between. From germline, CDR1 is MNHEY and CDR2 SVGEGT. The CDR3 length is 14 residues. CDR3 in DNA: TGTGCCAGCACCTCGCCAACCATAAAATACGAGCAGTACGTC. Amino acids: CASTSPTIKYEQYV.

This clonotype was detected a few times. The V gene is TRBV7-9, the J gene TRBJ1-2; no firm D call. Trimming took off 5 bases at V and 4 bases at J, with 14 bases between the two ends. This CDR3 comprises 14 residues. CDR1 and CDR2 from the germline V gene are SEHNR and FQNEAQ (reference sequence). Here the CDR3 DNA reads TGTGCCAGCAGCCCCGAGGGTCTCGGCTATGGCTACACCTTC. As protein: CASSPEGLGYGYTF.

The chain joins TRBV5-1 to TRBJ2-3; TRBD2 is a possible D gene (6 bases). The CDR3 extends over 15 amino acids. V gave up 0 bases and J gave up 10 bases, with 18 bases separating them. Germline-derived CDR1 and CDR2 are SGHRS and YFSETQ. CDR3: CASSLVIAEGVAQYF. In DNA, the CDR3 is TGCGCCAGCAGCTTGGTAATAGCGGAGGGAGTGGCGCAGTATTTT.

This clonotype occurred a few times. CDR3 DNA: TGTGCCAGCAGCTTAAAGGAACGGAGCACAGATACGCAGTATTTT. It codes for CASSLKERSTDTQYF. The chain uses TRBV7-2 and TRBJ2-3; D gene ambiguous. Per the germline V gene, CDR1 is SGHTA and CDR2 is FQGNSA. There are 15 residues in the CDR3. V was trimmed by 2 bases and J by 0 bases, leaving 9 bases between them. The full variable domain, with the rest looked up from reference TRBV7-2 and TRBJ2-3, is GAGVSQSPSNKVTEKGKDVELRCDPISGHTALYWYRQSLGQGLEFLIYFQGNSAPDKSGLPSDRFSAERTGGSVSTLTIQRTQQEDSAVYLCASSLKERSTDTQYFGPGTRLTVL.

V usage is TRBV10-2 and J usage is TRBJ2-1; 9 bases line up with TRBD2. CDR3 length: 16 residues. The germline gives CDR1 WSHSY, CDR2 SAAADI. J lost 1 base, V lost 4 bases, and 5 bases had no gene match. CDR3 residues: CASSVNSGGSYNEQFF. CDR3 DNA sequence: TGCGCCAGCAGTGTTAATAGCGGGGGATCCTACAATGAGCAGTTCTTC.

V is TRBV12-3 or TRBV12-4 and J is TRBJ2-1; D gene uncertain. CDR3 length: 14 residues. The V gene lost 7 bases and the J gene lost 0 bases, with 10 bases spanning the gap. The CDR3 is CASIAQSSYNEQFF. The CDR3 DNA follows: TGTGCCAGCATTGCGCAAAGCTCCTACAATGAGCAGTTCTTC.

The J gene is TRBJ1-1, the V gene TRBV4-1; D gene ambiguous. From germline, CDR1 is MGHRA and CDR2 YSYEKL. Trimming pared 0 bases from V and 4 bases from J, leaving 9 bases between. The CDR3 contains 14 residues. In nucleotides, the CDR3 is TGCGCCAGCAGCCAAGAGACGAGGGTCACTGAAGCTTTCTTT. Protein product: CASSQETRVTEAFF.

Points on this clonotype: Sequence at one end of the junction differs from germline and may be a read error. V gene TRBV2 combines with J gene TRBJ2-1, with D uncertain. Germline CDR1 is SNHLY and CDR2 is FYNNEI. This CDR3 is 13 amino acids long. For the CDR3, the DNA is TGTGCCAGCAGTGAATTTTGGTACAACGAGCAGTTCTTC. Its protein is CASSEFWYNEQFF.

The V and J genes are TRBV28 and TRBJ2-5; TRBD1 aligns across 9 bases. The J call may be faulty, since TRBJ2-7 better matches the DNA end. The CDR3 is 14 amino acids. The V gene's germline CDR1 is MDHEN and CDR2 SYDVKM. In DNA form, the CDR3 reads TGTGCCAGCAGGTCCGGGACAGGGATCTACGAGCAGTACTTC. Protein product: CASRSGTGIYEQYF.

The chain links TRBV6-6 to TRBJ2-2, with 13 bases fitting TRBD2. This CDR3 contains 15 residues. V was pared by 8 bases and J by 5 bases, with 5 bases of the junction left unmatched. The germline gives CDR1 MNHNY, CDR2 SVGAGI (reference sequence). The CDR3 loop is CASRPGLAGTGELFF. CDR3 coding DNA: TGTGCCAGCCGTCCGGGACTAGCGGGAACCGGGGAGCTGTTTTTT.

The V call is TRBV10-1, the J call TRBJ2-2; 8 nucleotides line up with TRBD2. This CDR3 region has 16 residues. Germline V gene data show CDR1 as WNHNN and CDR2 as SYGVQD (reference sequence). J was trimmed by 5 bases and V by 0 bases; bases with no gene match: 5. The CDR3 DNA follows: TGCGCCAGCAGTGAGTCTTGGCGGGGGGCGACCGGGGAGCTGTTTTTT. Its translation: CASSESWRGATGELFF.